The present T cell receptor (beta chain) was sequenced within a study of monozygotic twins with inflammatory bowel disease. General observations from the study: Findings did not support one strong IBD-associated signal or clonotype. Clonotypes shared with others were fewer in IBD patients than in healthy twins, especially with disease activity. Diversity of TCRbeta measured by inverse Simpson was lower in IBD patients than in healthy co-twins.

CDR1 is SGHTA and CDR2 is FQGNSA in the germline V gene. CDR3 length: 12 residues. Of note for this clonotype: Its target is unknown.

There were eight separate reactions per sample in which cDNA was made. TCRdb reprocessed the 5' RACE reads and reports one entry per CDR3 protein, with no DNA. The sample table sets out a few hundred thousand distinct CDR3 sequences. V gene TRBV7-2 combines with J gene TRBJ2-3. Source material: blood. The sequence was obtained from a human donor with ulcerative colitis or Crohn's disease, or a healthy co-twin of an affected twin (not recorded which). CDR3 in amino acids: CASSLYENTQYF.